This TCR beta chain was documented in a study of T cell changes during pregnancy in multiple sclerosis. The protocol was immunoSEQ multiplex PCR, while the TCRdb copy is restricted to in-frame clones and leaves out a portion. The table has some 130,000 clones, about 95% seen once. V lost 8 bases to trimming and J lost 3 bases; unmatched junction nucleotides: 13. This CDR3 is built from 15 residues. Looked up from germline, CDR1 is MNHEY and CDR2 is SMNVEV (reference sequence). The sample here was peripheral blood, taken after pregnancy. This clonotype originated in a female donor with multiple sclerosis, enrolled in a pregnancy study. This chain uses TRBV27 with TRBJ2-7; TRBD1 agrees at 7 bases. CDR3: CASGTRQGPFYEQYF. CDR3 DNA: TGTGCCAGCGGAACGAGACAGGGACCTTTCTACGAGCAGTACTTC.